This T cell receptor (beta chain) was found in a study of CD8 T cells in Susac syndrome. RNA was extracted with the RNeasy kit, and a quantity of about 0.45 to 1 ug was reverse transcribed using random hexamers. TCRdb redid the calling of the immunoSEQ multiplex PCR reads with MiXCR, one entry per CDR3 protein. The data hold 150,000 to 200,000 distinct CDR3 sequences, with 93% observed a single time. FACS was used to enrich TEMRA cells, whereas the CD8+ and CD4+ T cells were obtained by negative isolation. The germline V and J ends were trimmed by 1 base and 6 bases, with 16 bases remaining between them. CDR1 and CDR2 (germline): SEHNR, FQNEAQ (reference sequence). The CDR3 sequence is 17 residues long.

The clonotype was recovered from a human donor in good health. The sequenced sample consisted of CD4+ T cells from PBMCs. The gene calls are TRBV7-9 and TRBJ1-6; tentative D call: TRBD1 (6 bases). CDR3 in DNA: TGTGCCAGCAGCTTAGTGGCAGGGGCCTTCTCTAATTCACCCCTCCACTTT. Translating it yields CASSLVAGAFSNSPLHF.